Listed below are T cell receptor beta chains from one sample, sequenced in a study of beta chain features in type 1 diabetes. TCRdb keeps only in-frame clones here, not all; method: immunoSEQ multiplex PCR. The sample gives 600,000 or so clones, 11% to 15% of which show up once; approximately 0.043% is in the top ten. The sample comprised naive CD4+ T cells from blood. All receptors come from a man younger than 35 with type 1 diabetes. Both conserved end residues are part of each CDR3. D genes are given only for firm matches. The size entry is marked missing in some rows and otherwise reads once, few, many or a size class.

v_gene: TRBV5-6; d_gene: -; j_gene: TRBJ1-5; len: 13; abundance: -; CDR3nt: TGTGCCAGCAGCCGGGACCGGTATCAGCCCCAGCATTTT; CDR3aa: CASSRDRYQPQHF
v_gene: TRBV18; d_gene: TRBD1; j_gene: TRBJ2-7; len: 16; abundance: few; CDR3nt: TGTGCCAGCAACGCCCGACAGGGGGAAGTAGCGAAAGAGCAGTACTTC; CDR3aa: CASNARQGEVAKEQYF
v_gene: TRBV2; d_gene: -; j_gene: TRBJ1-6; len: 12; abundance: -; CDR3nt: TGTGCCAGCACGACAGACCGAGGCCCCCTCCACTTT; CDR3aa: CASTTDRGPLHF
v_gene: TRBV4-3; d_gene: TRBD1; j_gene: TRBJ2-3; len: 16; abundance: -; CDR3nt: TGCGCCAGCAGCCAAGTGCAGGGGGCAGGCGCAGATACGCAGTATTTT; CDR3aa: CASSQVQGAGADTQYF
v_gene: TRBV6-6; d_gene: -; j_gene: TRBJ2-2; len: 12; abundance: -; CDR3nt: TGTGCCAGCATCGAAAACACCGGGGAGCTGTTTTTT; CDR3aa: CASIENTGELFF
v_gene: TRBV2; d_gene: -; j_gene: TRBJ2-2; len: 14; abundance: few; CDR3nt: TGTGCCAGCTCGAAGGGACTTAACACCGGGGAGCTGTTTTTT; CDR3aa: CASSKGLNTGELFF
v_gene: TRBV14; d_gene: -; j_gene: TRBJ1-1; len: 13; abundance: few; CDR3nt: TGTGCCAGCAGCCAAGCTTTGAACACTGAAGCTTTCTTT; CDR3aa: CASSQALNTEAFF
v_gene: TRBV6-5; d_gene: TRBD1; j_gene: TRBJ2-7; len: 12; abundance: -; CDR3nt: TGTGCCAGCAGGGCCGACAGGGACGAGCAGTACTTC; CDR3aa: CASRADRDEQYF
v_gene: TRBV29-1; d_gene: -; j_gene: TRBJ2-7; len: 12; abundance: -; CDR3nt: TGCAGCGTTGGAATTCGAGCCTACGAGCAGTACTTC; CDR3aa: CSVGIRAYEQYF
v_gene: TRBV7-2; d_gene: -; j_gene: TRBJ2-5; len: 14; abundance: -; CDR3nt: TGTGCCAGCAGCTTCCTAGCGCATCAAGAGACCCAGTACTTC; CDR3aa: CASSFLAHQETQYF
v_gene: TRBV10-3; d_gene: TRBD1; j_gene: TRBJ2-7; len: 15; abundance: few; CDR3nt: TGTGCCATCAGTGATACGGGACAGGGGCGGGACGAGCAGTACTTC; CDR3aa: CAISDTGQGRDEQYF
v_gene: TRBV10-3; d_gene: -; j_gene: TRBJ2-3; len: 17; abundance: few; CDR3nt: TGTGCCATCAGCGAGGGGGGGTTAGCGCCTCACACAGATACGCAGTATTTT; CDR3aa: CAISEGGLAPHTDTQYF
v_gene: TRBV9; d_gene: TRBD2; j_gene: TRBJ2-2; len: 16; abundance: -; CDR3nt: TGTGCCAGCAGCGTAGGACTAGCGATACAGACCGGGGAGCTGTTTTTT; CDR3aa: CASSVGLAIQTGELFF
v_gene: TRBV9; d_gene: -; j_gene: TRBJ1-1; len: 15; abundance: few; CDR3nt: TGTGCCAGCAGCGTAGCGGCCAGTATGAACACTGAAGCTTTCTTT; CDR3aa: CASSVAASMNTEAFF
v_gene: TRBV11-3; d_gene: TRBD1; j_gene: TRBJ2-1; len: 15; abundance: few; CDR3nt: TGTGCCAGCAGCCAGGGGGACGGAGCTTACAATGAGCAGTTCTTC; CDR3aa: CASSQGDGAYNEQFF
v_gene: TRBV7-9; d_gene: TRBD1; j_gene: TRBJ2-5; len: 14; abundance: -; CDR3nt: TGTGCCAGCAGTTATACAGGGGGCCAAGAGACCCAGTACTTC; CDR3aa: CASSYTGGQETQYF
v_gene: TRBV6-5; d_gene: TRBD2; j_gene: TRBJ2-5; len: 15; abundance: -; CDR3nt: TGTGCCAGCAGTTACCCGGGGACTAGCGGAGAGACCCAGTACTTC; CDR3aa: CASSYPGTSGETQYF
v_gene: TRBV14; d_gene: -; j_gene: TRBJ2-3; len: 14; abundance: -; CDR3nt: TGTGCCAGCAGCCAAGAACCCATCACAGATACGCAGTATTTT; CDR3aa: CASSQEPITDTQYF
v_gene: TRBV29-1; d_gene: -; j_gene: TRBJ2-1; len: 15; abundance: few; CDR3nt: TGCAGCGTTGAGGCACGAGGGGGTACAGTCGGTGAGCAGTTCTTC; CDR3aa: CSVEARGGTVGEQFF
v_gene: TRBV7-2; d_gene: TRBD1; j_gene: TRBJ2-3; len: 17; abundance: -; CDR3nt: TGTGCCAGCAGCCATCATGACAGGGTGAGGGGCACAGATACGCAGTATTTT; CDR3aa: CASSHHDRVRGTDTQYF
v_gene: TRBV4-2; d_gene: -; j_gene: TRBJ2-7; len: 15; abundance: -; CDR3nt: TGTGCCAGCAGCCAAGAAGGGGGAGGCCCCTACGAGCAGTACTTC; CDR3aa: CASSQEGGGPYEQYF
v_gene: TRBV4-1; d_gene: TRBD2; j_gene: TRBJ2-7; len: 17; abundance: -; CDR3nt: TGCGCCAGCAGCCAAGAGACTAGCGGGAAGGTCAGATACGAGCAGTACTTC; CDR3aa: CASSQETSGKVRYEQYF
v_gene: TRBV30; d_gene: TRBD2; j_gene: TRBJ2-1; len: 18; abundance: -; CDR3nt: TGTGCCTTAAGGACCGGGACTAGCGGGAGGGACCGATACAATGAGCAGTTCTTC; CDR3aa: CALRTGTSGRDRYNEQFF
v_gene: TRBV4-1; d_gene: -; j_gene: TRBJ1-2; len: 15; abundance: -; CDR3nt: TGCGCCAGCAGCCAAGATACTCCAGGGTACTATGGCTACACCTTC; CDR3aa: CASSQDTPGYYGYTF
v_gene: TRBV30; d_gene: TRBD1; j_gene: TRBJ1-2; len: 16; abundance: -; CDR3nt: TGTGCCTGGGAAGGGGGCCGGCCAGGGTTCAACTATGGCTACACCTTC; CDR3aa: CAWEGGRPGFNYGYTF
v_gene: TRBV6-5; d_gene: -; j_gene: TRBJ1-2; len: 15; abundance: -; CDR3nt: TGTGCCAGCAGTTACTCGACGGGGGGGCGATATGGCTACACCTTC; CDR3aa: CASSYSTGGRYGYTF
v_gene: TRBV18; d_gene: -; j_gene: TRBJ2-2; len: 13; abundance: few; CDR3nt: TGTGCCAGCTCACCACAGGGTCCCGGGGAGCTGTTTTTT; CDR3aa: CASSPQGPGELFF
v_gene: TRBV25-1; d_gene: TRBD2; j_gene: TRBJ2-7; len: 14; abundance: few; CDR3nt: TGTGCCAGCAGCGACCAGCGGGGCTCCTACGAGCAGTACTTC; CDR3aa: CASSDQRGSYEQYF
v_gene: TRBV30; d_gene: -; j_gene: TRBJ1-5; len: 15; abundance: -; CDR3nt: TGTGCCTGGAGTGGACCAGGGGTTTTTGATCAGCCCCAGCATTTT; CDR3aa: CAWSGPGVFDQPQHF
v_gene: TRBV19; d_gene: -; j_gene: TRBJ2-7; len: 13; abundance: few; CDR3nt: TGTGCCAGTAAGGCAGGACAGTCCTACGAGCAGTACTTC; CDR3aa: CASKAGQSYEQYF
v_gene: TRBV2; d_gene: -; j_gene: TRBJ2-1; len: 14; abundance: -; CDR3nt: TGTGCCAGCCATTCGCTGAGCTCCTACAATGAGCAGTTCTTC; CDR3aa: CASHSLSSYNEQFF
v_gene: TRBV13; d_gene: TRBD1; j_gene: TRBJ2-1; len: 15; abundance: -; CDR3nt: TGTGCCAGCAGCTTGGGGACAGGGTCCTACAATGAGCAGTTCTTC; CDR3aa: CASSLGTGSYNEQFF
v_gene: TRBV6-1; d_gene: -; j_gene: TRBJ2-3; len: 15; abundance: -; CDR3nt: TGTGCCAGCAGTGGCGGCCCCACCGGCCCAGATACGCAGTATTTT; CDR3aa: CASSGGPTGPDTQYF
v_gene: TRBV4-3; d_gene: TRBD2; j_gene: TRBJ2-1; len: 18; abundance: -; CDR3nt: TGCGCCAGCAGCCCCCGAACCTGGGCGGGGGAAAACTACAATGAGCAGTTCTTC; CDR3aa: CASSPRTWAGENYNEQFF
v_gene: TRBV2; d_gene: TRBD1; j_gene: TRBJ1-5; len: 15; abundance: few; CDR3nt: TGTGCCAGCAGTGGATTTACAGGGGGCGCTCAGCCCCAGCATTTT; CDR3aa: CASSGFTGGAQPQHF
v_gene: TRBV30; d_gene: -; j_gene: TRBJ2-7; len: 11; abundance: -; CDR3nt: TGTGCCTCCAATACCGGGACGCGGCAGTACTTC; CDR3aa: CASNTGTRQYF
v_gene: TRBV9; d_gene: TRBD2; j_gene: TRBJ2-1; len: 19; abundance: -; CDR3nt: TGTGCCAGCAGCGTAGAAGTTGATGGGACTAGCGGGAGTAGGTATGAGCAGTTCTTC; CDR3aa: CASSVEVDGTSGSRYEQFF
v_gene: TRBV2; d_gene: TRBD1; j_gene: TRBJ1-5; len: 14; abundance: -; CDR3nt: TGTGCCAGCGGAGAATGGACAGGGAGGCAGCCCCAGCATTTT; CDR3aa: CASGEWTGRQPQHF
v_gene: TRBV30; d_gene: -; j_gene: TRBJ2-1; len: 14; abundance: -; CDR3nt: TGTGCCTGGATGAGGTCCGGCACCTACAATGAGCAGTTCTTC; CDR3aa: CAWMRSGTYNEQFF
v_gene: TRBV5-1; d_gene: -; j_gene: TRBJ1-3; len: 14; abundance: -; CDR3nt: TGCGCCAGCAGCCAACAGGGCTCTGGAAACACCATATATTTT; CDR3aa: CASSQQGSGNTIYF
v_gene: TRBV2; d_gene: TRBD1; j_gene: TRBJ1-1; len: 13; abundance: few; CDR3nt: TGTGCCAGCACGCAGGGGGCGCGGACTGAAGCTTTCTTT; CDR3aa: CASTQGARTEAFF
v_gene: TRBV7-9; d_gene: -; j_gene: TRBJ1-1; len: 15; abundance: -; CDR3nt: TGTGCCAGCAGACCGCCCCGGACGGGCTACACTGAAGCTTTCTTT; CDR3aa: CASRPPRTGYTEAFF
v_gene: TRBV4-2; d_gene: -; j_gene: TRBJ1-2; len: 15; abundance: few; CDR3nt: TGTGCCAGCAGCCAAGCTTACGGGGGGGTCGATGGCTACACCTTC; CDR3aa: CASSQAYGGVDGYTF
v_gene: TRBV27; d_gene: -; j_gene: TRBJ2-5; len: 14; abundance: few; CDR3nt: TGTGCCAGCAGTTTGTTGGACAGAATAGAGACCCAGTACTTC; CDR3aa: CASSLLDRIETQYF